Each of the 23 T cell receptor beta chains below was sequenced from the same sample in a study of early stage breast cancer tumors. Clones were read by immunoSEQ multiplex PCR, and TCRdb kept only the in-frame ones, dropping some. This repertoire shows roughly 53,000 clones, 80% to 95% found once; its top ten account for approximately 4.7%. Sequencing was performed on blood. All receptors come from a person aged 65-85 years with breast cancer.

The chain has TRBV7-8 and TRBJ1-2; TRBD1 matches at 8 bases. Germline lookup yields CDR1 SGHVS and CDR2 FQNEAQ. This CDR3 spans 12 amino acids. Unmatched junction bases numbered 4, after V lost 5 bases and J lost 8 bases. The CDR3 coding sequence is TGTGCCAGCAGCAAGACAGGGGCCGGCTACACCTTC. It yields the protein CASSKTGAGYTF.

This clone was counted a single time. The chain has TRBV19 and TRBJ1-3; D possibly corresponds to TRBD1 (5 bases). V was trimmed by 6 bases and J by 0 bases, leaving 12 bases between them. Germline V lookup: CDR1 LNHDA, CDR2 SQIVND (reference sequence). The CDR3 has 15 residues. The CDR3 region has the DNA TGTGCCAGTAGAGAGGGACTGTTCTCTGGAAACACCATATATTTT. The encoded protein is CASREGLFSGNTIYF.

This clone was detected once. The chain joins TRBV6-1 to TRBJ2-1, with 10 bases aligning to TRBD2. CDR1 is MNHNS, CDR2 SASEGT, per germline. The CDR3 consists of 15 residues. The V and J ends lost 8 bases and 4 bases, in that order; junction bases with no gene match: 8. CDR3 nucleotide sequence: TGTGCCAGCGCTGGCGTAGCGGGAGGTTACAATGAGCAGTTCTTC. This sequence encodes CASAGVAGGYNEQFF.

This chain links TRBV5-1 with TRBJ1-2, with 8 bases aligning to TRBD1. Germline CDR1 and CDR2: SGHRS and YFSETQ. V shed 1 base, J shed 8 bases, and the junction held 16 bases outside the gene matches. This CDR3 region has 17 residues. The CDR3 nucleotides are TGCGCCAGCAGCTTGAGGGGACAGGACGCCCCTTTGGTGGGCTACACCTTC. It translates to CASSLRGQDAPLVGYTF. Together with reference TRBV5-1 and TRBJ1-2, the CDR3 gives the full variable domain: KAGVTQTPRYLIKTRGQQVTLSCSPISGHRSVSWYQQTPGQGLQFLFEYFSETQRNKGNFPGRFSGRQFSNSRSEMNVSTLELGDSALYLCASSLRGQDAPLVGYTFGSGTRLTVV.

In nucleotides, the CDR3 is TGCGCCAGCATACGCGGTAGTACGGGGGACGCGACTGAAGCTTTCTTT. Residues: CASIRGSTGDATEAFF. The chain joins TRBV5-1 to TRBJ1-1; tentatively, D is TRBD1 (5 bases). This CDR3 has 16 residues. V was pared by 6 bases and J by 5 bases, with 23 bases between. Per germline, CDR1 SGHRS and CDR2 YFSETQ.

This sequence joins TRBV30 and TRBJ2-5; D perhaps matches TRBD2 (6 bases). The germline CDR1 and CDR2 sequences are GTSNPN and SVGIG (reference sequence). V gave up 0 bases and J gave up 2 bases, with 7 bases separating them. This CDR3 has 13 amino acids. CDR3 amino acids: CAWSVGLQETQYF. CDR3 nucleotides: TGTGCCTGGAGTGTAGGACTACAAGAGACCCAGTACTTC.

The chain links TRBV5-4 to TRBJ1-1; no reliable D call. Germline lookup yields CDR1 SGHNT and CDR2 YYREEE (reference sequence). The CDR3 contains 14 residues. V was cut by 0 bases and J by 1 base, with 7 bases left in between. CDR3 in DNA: TGTGCCAGCAGCTTGGACATTGGGAACACTGAAGCTTTCTTT. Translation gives CASSLDIGNTEAFF.

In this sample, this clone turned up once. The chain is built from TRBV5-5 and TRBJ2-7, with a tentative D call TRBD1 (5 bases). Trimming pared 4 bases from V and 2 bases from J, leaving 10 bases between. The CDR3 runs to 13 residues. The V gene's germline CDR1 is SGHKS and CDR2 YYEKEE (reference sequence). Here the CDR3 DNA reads TGTGCCAGCAGCAGGGGCGGAGCCTACGAGCAGTACTTC. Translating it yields CASSRGGAYEQYF.

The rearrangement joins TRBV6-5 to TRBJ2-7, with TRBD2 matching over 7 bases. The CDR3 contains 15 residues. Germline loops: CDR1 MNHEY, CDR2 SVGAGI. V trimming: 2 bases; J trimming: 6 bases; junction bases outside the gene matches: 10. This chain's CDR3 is CASSYVGGVSIEQYF. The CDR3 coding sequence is TGTGCCAGCAGTTACGTGGGGGGGGTTTCTATCGAGCAGTACTTC.

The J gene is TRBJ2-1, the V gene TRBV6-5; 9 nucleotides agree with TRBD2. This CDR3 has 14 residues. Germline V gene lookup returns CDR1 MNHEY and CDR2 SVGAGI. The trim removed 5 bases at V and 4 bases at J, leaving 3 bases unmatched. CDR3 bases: TGTGCCAGCAGTGGACTAGCGTCATACAATGAGCAGTTCTTC. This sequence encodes CASSGLASYNEQFF.

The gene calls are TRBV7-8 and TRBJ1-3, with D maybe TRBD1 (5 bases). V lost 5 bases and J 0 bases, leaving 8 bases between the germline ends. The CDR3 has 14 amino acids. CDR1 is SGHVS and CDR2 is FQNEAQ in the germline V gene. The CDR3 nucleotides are TGTGCCAGCAGCCCAGGGATCTCTGGAAACACCATATATTTT. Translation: CASSPGISGNTIYF. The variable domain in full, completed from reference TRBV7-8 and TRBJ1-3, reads GAGVSQSPRYKVAKRGQDVALRCDPISGHVSLFWYQQALGQGPEFLTYFQNEAQLDKSGLPSDRFFAERPEGSVSTLKIQRTQQEDSAVYLCASSPGISGNTIYFGEGSWLTVV.

CDR3 DNA: TGTGCCAGCAAGCAGGCCCGCCGAGTGAACACTGAAGCTTTCTTT. Amino acid sequence: CASKQARRVNTEAFF. The V and J genes are TRBV27 and TRBJ1-1, with unresolved D. The CDR3 sequence is 15 residues long. Germline V lookup: CDR1 MNHEY, CDR2 SMNVEV (reference sequence). The ends were cut back, 7 bases at V and 0 bases at J, with 15 bases in the middle.

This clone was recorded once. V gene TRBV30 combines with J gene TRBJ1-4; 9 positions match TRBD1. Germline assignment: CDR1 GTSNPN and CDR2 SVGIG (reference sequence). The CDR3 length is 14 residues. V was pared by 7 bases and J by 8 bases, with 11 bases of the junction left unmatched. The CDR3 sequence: CASSNRGRGEKLFF. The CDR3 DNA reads TGTGCCTCCTCCAACAGGGGGCGGGGAGAAAAACTGTTTTTT. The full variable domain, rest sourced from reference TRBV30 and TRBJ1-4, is SQTIHQWPATLVQPVGSPLSLECTVEGTSNPNLYWYRQAAGRGLQLLFYSVGIGQISSEVPQNLSASRPQDRQFILSSKKLLLSDSGFYLCASSNRGRGEKLFFGSGTQLSVL.

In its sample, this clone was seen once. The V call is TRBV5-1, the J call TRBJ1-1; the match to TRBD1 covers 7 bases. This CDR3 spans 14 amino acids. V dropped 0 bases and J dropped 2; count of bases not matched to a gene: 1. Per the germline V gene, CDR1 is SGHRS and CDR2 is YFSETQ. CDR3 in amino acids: CASSLDRGNTEAFF. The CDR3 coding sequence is TGCGCCAGCAGCTTGGACAGGGGCAACACTGAAGCTTTCTTT.

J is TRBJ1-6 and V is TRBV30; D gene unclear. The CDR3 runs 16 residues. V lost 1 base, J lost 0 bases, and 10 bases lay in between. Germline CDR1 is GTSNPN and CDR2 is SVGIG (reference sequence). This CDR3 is CAWSGRQSSYNSPLHF. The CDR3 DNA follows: TGTGCCTGGAGTGGAAGACAAAGCTCCTATAATTCACCCCTCCACTTT.

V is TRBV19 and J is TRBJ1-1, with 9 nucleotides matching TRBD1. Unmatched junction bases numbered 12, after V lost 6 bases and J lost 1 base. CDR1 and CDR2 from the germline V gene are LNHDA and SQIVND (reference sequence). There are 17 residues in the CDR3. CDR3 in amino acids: CASSTPPGQGQNTEAFF. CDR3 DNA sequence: TGTGCCAGTAGCACCCCTCCGGGACAGGGCCAGAACACTGAAGCTTTCTTT.

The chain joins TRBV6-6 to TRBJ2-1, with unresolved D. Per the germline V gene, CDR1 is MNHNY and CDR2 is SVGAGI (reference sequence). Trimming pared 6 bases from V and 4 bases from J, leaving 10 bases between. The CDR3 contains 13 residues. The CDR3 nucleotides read TGTGCCAGCAGGGAGATCGGGTACAATGAGCAGTTCTTC. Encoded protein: CASREIGYNEQFF.

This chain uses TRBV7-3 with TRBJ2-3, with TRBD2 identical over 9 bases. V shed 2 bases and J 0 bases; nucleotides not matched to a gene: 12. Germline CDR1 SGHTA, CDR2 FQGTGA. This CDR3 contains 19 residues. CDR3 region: CASSLDLGLATTSTDTQYF. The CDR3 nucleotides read TGTGCCAGCAGCTTAGACCTAGGACTAGCGACAACTAGCACAGATACGCAGTATTTT.

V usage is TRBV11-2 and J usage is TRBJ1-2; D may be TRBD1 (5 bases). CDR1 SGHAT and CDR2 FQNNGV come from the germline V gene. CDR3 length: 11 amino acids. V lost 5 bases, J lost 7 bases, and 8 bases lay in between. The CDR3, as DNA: TGTGCCAGCAGCCCCGGGGGTGGCTACACCTTC. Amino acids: CASSPGGGYTF. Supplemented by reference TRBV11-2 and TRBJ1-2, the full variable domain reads EAGVAQSPRYKIIEKRQSVAFWCNPISGHATLYWYQQILGQGPKLLIQFQNNGVVDDSQLPKDRFSAERLKGVDSTLKIQPAKLEDSAVYLCASSPGGGYTFGSGTRLTVV.

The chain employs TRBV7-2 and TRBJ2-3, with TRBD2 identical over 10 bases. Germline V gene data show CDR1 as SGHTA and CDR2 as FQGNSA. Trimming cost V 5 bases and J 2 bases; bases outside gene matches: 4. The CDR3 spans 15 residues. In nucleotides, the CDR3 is TGTGCCAGCAGCCGTCTAGCGGGGGTCACAGATACGCAGTATTTT. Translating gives CASSRLAGVTDTQYF.

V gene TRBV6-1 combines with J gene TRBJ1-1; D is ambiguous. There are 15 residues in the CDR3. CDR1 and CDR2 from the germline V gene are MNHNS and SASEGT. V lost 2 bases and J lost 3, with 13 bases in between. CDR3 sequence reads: CASSEYGPRDTEAFF. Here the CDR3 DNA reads TGTGCCAGCAGTGAATATGGGCCGAGAGACACTGAAGCTTTCTTT.

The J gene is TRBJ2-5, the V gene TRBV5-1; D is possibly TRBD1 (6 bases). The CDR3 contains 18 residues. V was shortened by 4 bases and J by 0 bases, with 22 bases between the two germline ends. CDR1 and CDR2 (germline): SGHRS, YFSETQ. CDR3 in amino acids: CASSPAWDTHSNQETQYF. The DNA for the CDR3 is TGCGCCAGCAGCCCGGCATGGGACACTCATTCTAACCAAGAGACCCAGTACTTC.

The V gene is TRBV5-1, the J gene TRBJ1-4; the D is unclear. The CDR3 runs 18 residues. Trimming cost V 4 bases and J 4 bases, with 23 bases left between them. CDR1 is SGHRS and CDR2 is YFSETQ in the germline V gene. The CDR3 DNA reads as TGCGCCAGCAGCCCGGGGAGGTCCCACTCCGGAGGTAATGAAAAACTGTTTTTT. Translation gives CASSPGRSHSGGNEKLFF.